The T cell receptor beta chain described here comes from a study of blood T cell repertoires in COVID-19. Background on the study: Acute-phase and convalescent COVID-19 samples originated in the United States, Italy and Spain. PBMCs, B-cell-depleted T cells, or T cells were the source of the cDNA or gDNA that made up the material.

The data were produced by immunoSEQ multiplex PCR, yet TCRdb's version contains in-frame clones alone and is incomplete. Of over 200,000 clones listed, roughly 84% were seen once; the top ten hold under 2.5%. The origin of this receptor is a man between 35 and 55 years old with active or convalescent COVID-19. Material: peripheral blood.

The CDR3 DNA reads TGTGCCAGCAGTTCGGGGGACAGGGGAATGATAAGCTACACCTTC. Translation: CASSSGDRGMISYTF. V usage is TRBV28 and J usage is TRBJ1-2, with 10 bases lining up with TRBD1. Germline CDR1 reads MDHEN; CDR2 reads SYDVKM. V was pared by 4 bases and J by 9 bases, with 11 bases of the junction left unmatched. There are 15 residues in the CDR3.